Below, 31 T cell receptor beta chains from the same sample are listed, as sequenced in a study of Ad26.COV2.S vaccination and SARS-CoV-2 variants. Only in-frame clones appear in the TCRdb table, and some are missing; sequencing was by immunoSEQ multiplex PCR. The sample consists of approximately 340,000 clones, just over 90% of them appearing once. The starting material was peripheral blood, obtained after recovery from COVID-19. The receptors were gathered from a human donor who had recovered from COVID-19.

The chain has TRBV5-6 and TRBJ1-6; a possible D gene is TRBD1 (5 bases). Trimming shortened V by 6 bases and J by 6 bases, and 10 bases separated the two germline ends. CDR1 is SGHDT and CDR2 is YYEEEE in the germline V gene. This CDR3 comprises 13 residues. The CDR3 DNA sequence: TGTGCCAGCACCCGGGGCGGTAATTCACCCCTCCACTTT. Amino acid sequence: CASTRGGNSPLHF.

This chain links TRBV6-5 with TRBJ1-1; D call uncertain. This CDR3 spans 15 amino acids. CDR1 is MNHEY and CDR2 is SVGAGI in the germline V gene. Trimming took off 0 bases at V and 0 bases at J, with 8 bases between the two ends. The CDR3 coding sequence is TGTGCCAGCAGTTACTCCGTGACACTGAACACTGAAGCTTTCTTT. This codes for CASSYSVTLNTEAFF.

The chain links TRBV5-6 to TRBJ2-2; the match to TRBD2 covers 9 bases. The CDR3 spans 16 residues. From germline, CDR1 is SGHDT and CDR2 YYEEEE. The junction had 4 bases not matched to a gene; V was cut back by 0 bases and J by 4 bases. CDR3 amino acids: CASSLALAGATGELFF. In nucleotides, the CDR3 is TGTGCCAGCAGCTTGGCACTAGCGGGCGCCACCGGGGAGCTGTTTTTT.

The gene calls are TRBV11-2 and TRBJ2-1, with 8 nucleotides matching TRBD2. Trimming removed 4 bases from V and 3 bases from J; junction bases left unmatched: 8. The germline V gene has CDR1 SGHAT and CDR2 FQNNGV. This CDR3 is built from 16 residues. The CDR3, as DNA: TGTGCCAGCAGCTCCCCCACGGGGGGGCTCTACAATGAGCAGTTCTTC. This codes for CASSSPTGGLYNEQFF.

V usage is TRBV19 and J usage is TRBJ2-1; possibly TRBD2 for D (5 bases). CDR1 LNHDA and CDR2 SQIVND come from the germline V gene (reference sequence). Trimming took 6 bases from V and 0 from J, leaving 12 bases between them. The CDR3 spans 15 residues. CDR3 sequence reads: CASRNGKSSYNEQFF. The CDR3 region has the DNA TGTGCCAGTAGGAACGGGAAGAGCTCCTACAATGAGCAGTTCTTC.

This chain connects TRBV20-1 to TRBJ2-7; TRBD1 matches at 7 bases. CDR1 is DFQATT, CDR2 SNEGSKA, per germline (reference sequence). CDR3 length: 11 amino acids. With 6 bases clipped from V and 6 bases from J, the junction kept 5 bases outside the gene matches. The CDR3: CSALQGLEQYF. The CDR3 DNA sequence: TGCAGTGCCTTACAGGGGCTCGAGCAGTACTTC.

The chain couples TRBV4-1 to TRBJ1-3, with TRBD1 matching 7 bases. J was trimmed by 0 bases and V by 0 bases; bases with no gene match: 11. The germline V gene has CDR1 MGHRA and CDR2 YSYEKL. There are 19 residues in the CDR3. CDR3 in amino acids: CASSQESDRLTPSGNTIYF. The CDR3 DNA sequence: TGCGCCAGCAGCCAAGAATCGGACAGGCTAACACCCTCTGGAAACACCATATATTTT.

This clone was seen a single time. The chain uses TRBV7-2 and TRBJ2-7; D gene unclear. The germline V gene has CDR1 SGHTA and CDR2 FQGNSA. V lost 5 bases, J lost 4 bases, and 15 bases lay in between. The CDR3 spans 14 residues. DNA for the CDR3: TGTGCCAGCAGCATAAGAGGCTTTGAATACGAGCAGTACTTC. Protein sequence: CASSIRGFEYEQYF.

Here the CDR3 DNA reads TGTGCCAGCAGCTTCGCAAACAGGGGCGGGCAGCCCCAGCATTTT. Translation: CASSFANRGGQPQHF. This chain uses TRBV7-8 with TRBJ1-5; 7 bases are shared with TRBD1. This CDR3 is 15 amino acids long. Germline V CDR1 and CDR2: SGHVS, FQNEAQ. With 3 bases clipped from V and 7 bases from J, the junction kept 9 bases outside the gene matches.

The chain carries TRBV20-1 and TRBJ1-5, with D possibly being TRBD1 (5 bases). Germline CDR1 reads DFQATT; CDR2 reads SNEGSKA (reference sequence). The CDR3 spans 16 residues. Trimming took 3 bases from V and 6 from J, leaving 21 bases between them. CDR3 amino acids: CSASRGGQGSGQPQHF. In DNA, the CDR3 is TGCAGTGCTAGTCGCGGCGGGCAGGGTAGCGGTCAGCCCCAGCATTTT.

V gene TRBV9 combines with J gene TRBJ2-5; D call uncertain. The CDR3 runs to 13 residues. Between the trimmed V and J ends, which lost 0 bases and 1 base, there was a span of 4 bases. CDR1 is SGDLS and CDR2 is YYNGEE in the germline V gene. CDR3 sequence (DNA): TGTGCCAGCAGCGTAGCAGGCCAAGAGACCCAGTACTTC. Amino acid sequence: CASSVAGQETQYF.

The CDR3 reads CASSPGSRWNTEAFF. The CDR3, as DNA: TGTGCCAGCAGCCCTGGCAGCCGATGGAACACTGAAGCTTTCTTT. The chain has TRBV9 and TRBJ1-1, with unresolved D. V was pared by 4 bases and J by 1 base, with 14 bases between. Germline V lookup: CDR1 SGDLS, CDR2 YYNGEE. CDR3 length: 15 residues.

This chain connects TRBV19 to TRBJ2-1; D ambiguous. The CDR3 is 13 amino acids. Germline loops: CDR1 LNHDA, CDR2 SQIVND (reference sequence). The ends were cut back, 7 bases at V and 0 bases at J, with 7 bases in the middle. The CDR3 sequence is CASKHSSYNEQFF. Written as DNA, the CDR3 is TGTGCCAGTAAGCATAGCTCCTACAATGAGCAGTTCTTC.

The chain joins TRBV19 to TRBJ2-5, with 13 bases that match TRBD2. J lost 4 bases, V lost 5 bases, and 7 bases had no gene match. CDR3 size: 16 residues. The V gene's germline CDR1 is LNHDA and CDR2 SQIVND (reference sequence). The CDR3 loop is CASSPTSGGAGETQYF. The CDR3 nucleotides are TGTGCCAGTAGTCCAACTAGCGGGGGGGCCGGAGAGACCCAGTACTTC.

This clone was recorded once. The chain employs TRBV7-3 and TRBJ2-2; 10 bases line up with TRBD1. This CDR3 has 16 amino acids. V dropped 6 bases and J dropped 7; count of bases not matched to a gene: 11. Germline V CDR1 and CDR2: SGHTA, FQGTGA. The CDR3 loop is CASRGMGTGAIGELFF. The CDR3, as DNA: TGTGCCAGCAGGGGTATGGGGACAGGGGCGATCGGGGAGCTGTTTTTT.

The chain combines TRBV18 with TRBJ2-1; the D gene is possibly TRBD2 (6 bases). Trimming stripped 3 bases from V and 4 bases from J, with 16 bases between. This CDR3 is 16 amino acids long. Looked up from germline, CDR1 is KGHSH and CDR2 is LQKENI. The CDR3 loop reads CASSPPSSDHYNEQFF. CDR3 DNA sequence: TGTGCCAGCTCACCCCCATCTAGCGATCATTACAATGAGCAGTTCTTC.

The CDR3 region is CASSLTGVNSGNTIYF. DNA of the CDR3: TGTGCCAGCAGCCTGACAGGGGTTAATTCTGGAAACACCATATATTTT. The genes are TRBV7-6 and TRBJ1-3, with 8 bases fitting TRBD1. This CDR3 is 16 amino acids long. V lost 5 bases, J lost 1 base, and 7 bases stayed unmatched. Looked up from germline, CDR1 is SGHVS and CDR2 is FNYEAQ.

The chain recombines TRBV9 with TRBJ2-4; 7 bases line up with TRBD1. This CDR3 is 17 amino acids long. CDR1 and CDR2 from the germline V gene are SGDLS and YYNGEE. V gave up 3 bases and J gave up 2 bases; unmatched junction bases: 11. The CDR3 nucleotides are TGTGCCAGCAGCGCCCACCCGACAGGGCAACCCAAAAACATTCAGTACTTC. Residues: CASSAHPTGQPKNIQYF.

To note about this clone: Other DNA sequences in the same sample also yield this CDR3. The chain uses TRBV5-1 and TRBJ1-4; 7 nucleotides align to TRBD1. The CDR3 spans 14 residues. Germline CDR1 and CDR2: SGHRS and YFSETQ. J gave up 3 bases and V 4 bases, and 3 bases lay outside the gene matches. The chain's CDR3 is CASSPGTANEKLFF. The CDR3 DNA sequence: TGCGCCAGCAGCCCCGGGACAGCTAATGAAAAACTGTTTTTT.

DNA of the CDR3: TGTGCCAGCAGGCCGGGAGCCCGCTATGGCTACACCTTC. The encoded protein is CASRPGARYGYTF. The chain links TRBV6-5 to TRBJ1-2; D remains unclear. Trimming took 6 bases from V and 4 from J, leaving 12 bases between them. CDR3 length: 13 amino acids. Germline assignment: CDR1 MNHEY and CDR2 SVGAGI.

This sequence joins TRBV7-6 and TRBJ2-3; no definite D call. This CDR3 has 12 amino acids. Germline loops: CDR1 SGHVS, CDR2 FNYEAQ. Trimming took 2 bases from V and 4 from J, leaving 4 bases between them. Here the CDR3 DNA reads TGTGCCAGCAGCTTATACGCAGATACGCAGTATTTT. It encodes CASSLYADTQYF.

The gene calls are TRBV27 and TRBJ2-5; TRBD1 matches 8 bases. The germline CDR1 and CDR2 sequences are MNHEY and SMNVEV (reference sequence). CDR3 size: 16 residues. The junction had 9 bases not matched to a gene; V was cut back by 0 bases and J by 6 bases. Here the CDR3 DNA reads TGTGCCAGCAGTTTATCCCGGCCAGGGGGCGGAAAGACCCAGTACTTC. Protein: CASSLSRPGGGKTQYF.

V usage is TRBV7-9 and J usage is TRBJ2-1; tentatively, D is TRBD1 or TRBD2 (6 bases each). CDR3 size: 16 residues. V was cut by 4 bases and J by 4 bases, with 17 bases left in between. Germline CDR1 and CDR2: SEHNR and FQNEAQ (reference sequence). CDR3 loop: CASSSVTGAPYNEQFF. CDR3 sequence (DNA): TGTGCCAGCAGCTCAGTAACGGGGGCGCCGTACAATGAGCAGTTCTTC.

This chain connects TRBV6-6 to TRBJ1-2; D may be TRBD1 (5 bases). Germline V CDR1 and CDR2: MNHNY, SVGAGI (reference sequence). The CDR3 sequence is 13 residues long. Trimming left V 4 bases short and J 4 bases short, with 10 bases between. Here the CDR3 DNA reads TGTGCCAGCAGTTTATCGGGGCCCTATGGCTACACCTTC. The encoded protein is CASSLSGPYGYTF.

V usage is TRBV6-6 and J usage is TRBJ1-5; no firm D call. V dropped 8 bases and J dropped 3 bases, with 11 bases sitting between them. Germline CDR1 and CDR2: MNHNY and SVGAGI (reference sequence). The CDR3 is 13 amino acids. CDR3 protein: CASVPSNNQPQHF. The CDR3 DNA sequence: TGTGCCAGCGTACCGTCCAACAATCAGCCCCAGCATTTT.

V usage is TRBV5-1 and J usage is TRBJ1-2; D may be TRBD1 (5 bases). The V end was cut by 0 bases, the J end by 2 bases, with 11 bases between. The CDR3 consists of 15 residues. CDR1 is SGHRS, CDR2 YFSETQ, per germline. CDR3 sequence (DNA): TGCGCCAGCAGCTTGGCCGGGGCTGGAAACTATGGCTACACCTTC. It yields the protein CASSLAGAGNYGYTF.

The chain joins TRBV14 to TRBJ1-3, with 8 bases fitting TRBD1. The germline V gene has CDR1 SGHDN and CDR2 FVKESK. The CDR3 contains 14 residues. J was trimmed by 4 bases and V by 5 bases; bases with no gene match: 4. CDR3 residues: CASSDGQGGNTIYF. CDR3 DNA sequence: TGTGCCAGCAGCGACGGACAGGGAGGAAACACCATATATTTT.

This chain links TRBV6-5 with TRBJ1-1, with D unresolved. V lost 5 bases and J 1 base, leaving 8 bases between the germline ends. CDR3 length: 13 residues. Germline loops: CDR1 MNHEY, CDR2 SVGAGI. CDR3 sequence (DNA): TGTGCCAGCAGTCGGGAGCAGAACACTGAAGCTTTCTTT. This encodes CASSREQNTEAFF.

This rearrangement joins TRBV5-1 to TRBJ1-1; no clear D. Trimming removed 1 base at V and 1 base at J, with 8 bases between. Germline V gene sequence: CDR1 SGHRS, CDR2 YFSETQ. This CDR3 has 14 residues. CDR3 sequence (DNA): TGCGCCAGCAGCTTGAGGTCGCCGAACACTGAAGCTTTCTTT. This translates into CASSLRSPNTEAFF.

The CDR3 loop reads CASSKGGTENEKLFF. The CDR3 nucleotides are TGTGCCAGCAGCAAAGGCGGGACAGAGAATGAAAAACTGTTTTTT. This chain links TRBV21-1 with TRBJ1-4; the D call of TRBD1 is as the table states it, not checked on the DNA. TRBV21-1 counts as a pseudogene. The CDR3 is 15 residues long.

As DNA, the CDR3 is TGTGCCAGCAGTTTAACGGCCTACGAGCAGTACTTC. This sequence encodes CASSLTAYEQYF. The chain combines TRBV12-3 or TRBV12-4 with TRBJ2-7; D ambiguous. V was cut by 2 bases and J by 2 bases, with 4 bases left in between. The CDR3 runs to 12 residues.